The 13 T cell receptor beta chains below all came from one sample that was sequenced in a study of CD8 T cells in Susac syndrome. Roughly 0.45 to 1 ug RNA was reverse transcribed with random hexamers. TCRdb called the immunoSEQ multiplex PCR reads again in MiXCR, with one record for every CDR3 protein. The table has approximately 200,000 distinct CDR3 sequences, over 90% seen once. The sample comprised CD4+ T cells from PBMCs. These receptors were taken from a human donor with multiple sclerosis.

The gene calls are TRBV18 and TRBJ2-7; D not resolved. Trimming cost V 6 bases and J 3 bases, with 9 bases left between them. Germline CDR1 and CDR2: KGHSH and LQKENI. This CDR3 spans 12 amino acids. The CDR3 loop is CASSPAYYEQYF. Written as DNA, the CDR3 is TGTGCCAGCTCCCCTGCATACTACGAGCAGTACTTC.

The genes are TRBV5-1 and TRBJ2-7; D possibly uses TRBD1 or TRBD2 (5 bases each). The CDR3 runs to 14 residues. Trimming pared 2 bases from V and 7 bases from J, leaving 16 bases between. Germline V gene lookup returns CDR1 SGHRS and CDR2 YFSETQ. The CDR3 loop is CASSFGTDGREQYF. The CDR3 region has the DNA TGCGCCAGCAGCTTCGGGACGGACGGACGAGAGCAGTACTTC.

The chain carries TRBV6-1 and TRBJ1-2, with D maybe TRBD1 (5 bases). CDR1 is MNHNS, CDR2 SASEGT, per germline. Trimming removed 2 bases from V and 4 bases from J, with 8 bases in between. This CDR3 comprises 13 residues. CDR3 coding DNA: TGTGCCAGCAGTGAAACGGGGCCCTATGGCTACACCTTC. Encoded protein: CASSETGPYGYTF.

V gene TRBV2 combines with J gene TRBJ1-2, with a tentative D call TRBD1 (5 bases). Germline-derived CDR1 and CDR2 are SNHLY and FYNNEI. The V end was cut by 0 bases, the J end by 7 bases, with 12 bases between. CDR3 length: 14 amino acids. The CDR3 DNA follows: TGTGCCAGCAGTGAAGCCCCAGGGACGCTTGGCTACACCTTC. Its translation: CASSEAPGTLGYTF.

The CDR3 DNA follows: TGCAGTGCAGAAGGGACAGTCTACGAGCAGTACTTC. Translated: CSAEGTVYEQYF. This sequence joins TRBV20-1 and TRBJ2-7; 7 bases are shared with TRBD1. The trim removed 6 bases at V and 3 bases at J, leaving 5 bases unmatched. Germline values: CDR1 DFQATT, CDR2 SNEGSKA (reference sequence). The CDR3 contains 12 residues.

The J gene is TRBJ2-1, the V gene TRBV6-1, with 9 bases matching TRBD1. Germline CDR1 MNHNS, CDR2 SASEGT. The CDR3 totals 12 residues. J was trimmed by 9 bases and V by 6 bases; bases with no gene match: 3. The CDR3: CASSGTGIEQFF. For the CDR3, the DNA is TGTGCCAGCAGCGGGACAGGGATTGAGCAGTTCTTC.

The chain is built from TRBV20-1 and TRBJ1-5, with 8 bases aligning to TRBD1. Germline-derived CDR1 and CDR2 are DFQATT and SNEGSKA (reference sequence). V trimming: 6 bases; J trimming: 6 bases; junction bases outside the gene matches: 4. This CDR3 comprises 12 residues. The CDR3 protein is CSARTGIQPQHF. The DNA of the CDR3 is TGCAGTGCCAGGACAGGGATTCAGCCCCAGCATTTT.

The chain links TRBV24-1 to TRBJ1-2; no reliable D call. V lost 1 base and J lost 2, with 7 bases in between. CDR1 and CDR2 from the germline V gene are KGHDR and SFDVKD. The CDR3 extends over 14 amino acids. CDR3 residues: CATSDFLLNYGYTF. The CDR3 DNA sequence: TGTGCCACCAGTGATTTCCTTCTAAACTATGGCTACACCTTC.

The chain is built from TRBV27 and TRBJ1-6; D is unresolved. CDR1 and CDR2 from the germline V gene are MNHEY and SMNVEV (reference sequence). The CDR3 totals 12 residues. V was pared by 4 bases and J by 4 bases, with 2 bases between. Written as DNA, the CDR3 is TGTGCCAGCAGTTATTATAATTCACCCCTCCACTTT. Its translation: CASSYYNSPLHF.

The CDR3 DNA reads as TGCAGTCCCGGTACCCGTACGCAGTATTTT. Its protein is CSPGTRTQYF. The rearrangement uses TRBV20-1 and TRBJ2-3, with no clear D. This CDR3 is built from 10 residues. Trimming shortened V by 8 bases and J by 8 bases, and 11 bases separated the two germline ends. Looked up from germline, CDR1 is DFQATT and CDR2 is SNEGSKA (reference sequence).

J is TRBJ2-7 and V is TRBV6-5; 8 nucleotides align to TRBD1. V gave up 7 bases and J gave up 4 bases; unmatched junction bases: 9. CDR3 size: 14 residues. CDR1 and CDR2 from the germline V gene are MNHEY and SVGAGI. DNA of the CDR3: TGTGCCAGCAATAGTCGGGGGACAGGATACGAGCAGTACTTC. Translating it yields CASNSRGTGYEQYF.

This rearrangement joins TRBV20-1 to TRBJ2-7; D might be TRBD2 (6 bases). V was clipped by 5 bases and J by 7 bases, with 18 bases between them. This CDR3 is built from 13 residues. Per the germline V gene, CDR1 is DFQATT and CDR2 is SNEGSKA (reference sequence). CDR3 protein: CSAEGPSGREQYF. Here the CDR3 DNA reads TGCAGTGCTGAGGGGCCGTCAGGGAGGGAGCAGTACTTC.

The V and J genes are TRBV5-4 and TRBJ2-7; 7 bases fit TRBD2. There are 16 residues in the CDR3. The trim removed 4 bases at V and 2 bases at J, leaving 12 bases unmatched. CDR1 and CDR2 (germline): SGHNT, YYREEE (reference sequence). DNA for the CDR3: TGTGCCAGCAGCCCCCAACGCGGGAGTGTCACCTACGAGCAGTACTTC. Translating gives CASSPQRGSVTYEQYF. Combining the CDR3 with reference TRBV5-4 and TRBJ2-7 gives the whole variable domain ETGVTQSPTHLIKTRGQQVTLRCSSQSGHNTVSWYQQALGQGPQFIFQYYREEENGRGNFPPRFSGLQFPNYSSELNVNALELDDSALYLCASSPQRGSVTYEQYFGPGTRLTVT.